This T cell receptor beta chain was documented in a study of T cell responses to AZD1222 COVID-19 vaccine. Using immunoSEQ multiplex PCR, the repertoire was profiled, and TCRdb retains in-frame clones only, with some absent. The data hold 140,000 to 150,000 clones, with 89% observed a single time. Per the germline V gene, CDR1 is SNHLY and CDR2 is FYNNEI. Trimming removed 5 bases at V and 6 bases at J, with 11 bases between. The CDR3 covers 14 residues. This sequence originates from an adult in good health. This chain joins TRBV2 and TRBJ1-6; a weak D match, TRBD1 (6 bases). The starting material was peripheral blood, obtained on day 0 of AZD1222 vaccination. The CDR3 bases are TGTGCCAGCAGTTTAGGACAGCTTAATTCACCCCTCCACTTT. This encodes CASSLGQLNSPLHF.